This T cell receptor beta chain was sequenced for a study of control samples from healthy donors and cancer patients. Profiling relied on immunoSEQ multiplex PCR, and the TCRdb table lists in-frame clones only, not all of them. The table has about 160,000 clones, approximately 94% seen once; the top ten hold approximately 15%. From germline, CDR1 is LGHDT and CDR2 YNNKEL (reference sequence). Trimming took off 0 bases at V and 1 base at J, with 11 bases between the two ends. The CDR3 runs to 16 residues. The chain employs TRBV3-1 (or the pseudogene TRBV3-2) and TRBJ2-3; D may be TRBD1 (6 bases). The TCR originated in a man aged 60 to 75 with colorectal cancer. Sequencing input: PBMCs. The CDR3 reads CASSQDAGARTDTQYF. In DNA form, the CDR3 reads TGTGCCAGCAGCCAAGATGCAGGGGCCCGCACAGATACGCAGTATTTT.